A single sample is the source of the 5 T cell receptor beta chains below, sequenced in a study of T cell repertoires in cytomegalovirus infection (dated by TCRdb to about 2019). The antigens for these receptors are not known. Sample treatment or condition, as interpreted from the label and publication: in vitro stimulation with specific CMV peptide epitopes to enrich CMV-specific T cells. Sequencing used an Illumina HiSeq 1500. The public reads were quality trimmed at Q25 with fastp and then assembled into clones with MiXCR by TCRdb, keeping productive beta chains. Every CDR3 protein is listed once, alongside the most common genes and DNA of its rows. The sample records 830,000 or so distinct CDR3 sequences, over 25% of which are singletons. The ten largest clones add up to 9.5% to 15% of the sample. Material: cultured CD8+ T cells from PBMCs, obtained from culture after CMV antigen stimulation. These receptor sequences come from a human donor in good health (CMV status not recorded). Some clones in this sample may be carry-over from other donors' samples.

This clonotype occurred a few times. The chain has TRBV10-3 and TRBJ2-1, with D tentatively TRBD1 (6 bases). Germline CDR1 reads ENHRY; CDR2 reads SYGVKD. V lost 6 bases, J lost 5 bases, and 11 bases lay in between. The CDR3 sequence is 13 residues long. CDR3 DNA: TGTGCCATCAGGGGGGACAAACACAATGAGCAGTTCTTC. This sequence encodes CAIRGDKHNEQFF.

This clonotype was observed a handful of times. The CDR3 sequence is CASRGGASSGANVLTF. Here the CDR3 DNA reads TGTGCCAGCAGGGGGGGGGCCAGCTCTGGGGCCAACGTCCTGACTTTC. The gene calls are TRBV12-3 or TRBV12-4 and TRBJ2-6; tentative D call: TRBD2 (7 bases). This CDR3 is 16 amino acids long. The V end was cut by 6 bases, the J end by 0 bases, with 12 bases between.

This clonotype came up many times. V gene TRBV12-5 combines with J gene TRBJ1-1, with a possible D match to TRBD1 (6 bases). Deletions cut 11 bases from V and 0 bases from J, with 16 bases between. Germline V gives CDR1 LGHNT, CDR2 FRNRAP. The CDR3 runs 14 residues. The CDR3 spells CASSGGGVNTEAFF. In nucleotides, the CDR3 is TGTGCTTCCAGCGGAGGGGGAGTGAACACTGAAGCTTTCTTT.

This clonotype was seen a handful of times. The chain is built from TRBV10-3 and TRBJ1-3; 8 nucleotides match TRBD1. Germline-derived CDR1 and CDR2 are ENHRY and SYGVKD. The trim removed 8 bases at V and 0 bases at J, leaving 18 bases unmatched. This CDR3 region has 19 residues. DNA for the CDR3: TGTGCCATCTTACAAGTCATTGGGGACAGGAGCTCCTCTGGAAACACCATATATTTT. Encoded protein: CAILQVIGDRSSSGNTIYF.

This clonotype was seen a few times. The chain combines TRBV27 with TRBJ2-1, with D perhaps matching TRBD2 (6 bases). The CDR3 extends over 15 amino acids. V was pared by 2 bases and J by 6 bases, with 14 bases between. Germline CDR1 and CDR2: MNHEY and SMNVEV (reference sequence). The CDR3, as DNA: TGTGCCAGCAGTTTAGGGGCCATGGGGGGCAATGAGCAGTTCTTC. Amino acids: CASSLGAMGGNEQFF.